These 7 T cell receptor beta chains were all obtained from the same sample, sequenced in a study of CD8+ T cells in alopecia areata. As the sequencing template, cDNA was produced by extracting RNA and reverse transcribing it. TCRdb's table, derived via immunoSEQ multiplex PCR, lists solely in-frame clones and lacks some. Of tens of thousands of clones in the sample, approximately 61% were seen once. Sequencing was performed on CD8+ T cells sorted from blood, taken at week 0. These receptors were obtained from a human donor with alopecia areata.

The chain has TRBV11-2 and TRBJ1-6, with D unclear. V was pared by 2 bases and J by 8 bases, with 13 bases between. Germline V gene lookup returns CDR1 SGHAT and CDR2 FQNNGV. The CDR3 is 15 amino acids. DNA of the CDR3: TGTGCCAGCAGCTTAATGGTATTTGGAGATTCACCCCTCCACTTT. Translated, it gives CASSLMVFGDSPLHF.

The genes are TRBV10-3 and TRBJ2-7; a possible D gene is TRBD2 (5 bases). There are 12 residues in the CDR3. Trimming cost V 6 bases and J 7 bases, with 13 bases left between them. Looked up from germline, CDR1 is ENHRY and CDR2 is SYGVKD. In DNA, the CDR3 is TGTGCCATCAGAACGGGGTACGGGGAGCAGTACTTC. Its translation is CAIRTGYGEQYF.

The chain couples TRBV4-3 to TRBJ2-1; D call uncertain. The germline CDR1 and CDR2 sequences are LGHNA and YSLEER. The V gene lost 1 base and the J gene lost 5 bases, with 9 bases spanning the gap. The CDR3 consists of 14 residues. CDR3 sequence reads: CASSQGGRNNEQFF. The CDR3 DNA follows: TGCGCCAGCAGCCAAGGTGGACGGAACAATGAGCAGTTCTTC.

The V and J genes are TRBV29-1 and TRBJ2-3, with D uncertain. The CDR3 extends over 10 amino acids. The ends were cut back, 3 bases at V and 5 bases at J, with 3 bases in the middle. The germline gives CDR1 SQVTM, CDR2 ANQGSEA. The chain's CDR3 is CSVEQDTQYF. In DNA form, the CDR3 reads TGCAGCGTTGAGCAAGATACGCAGTATTTT.

The chain uses TRBV29-1 and TRBJ1-5, with D uncertain. Germline CDR1 and CDR2: SQVTM and ANQGSEA. The CDR3 runs 14 residues. The germline V and J ends were trimmed by 5 bases and 2 bases, with 13 bases remaining between them. The chain's CDR3 is CSVILGIGNQPQHF. CDR3 nucleotides: TGCAGCGTTATCCTGGGGATAGGCAATCAGCCCCAGCATTTT. Full variable domain (outside the CDR3, taken from reference TRBV29-1 and TRBJ1-5): SAVISQKPSRDICQRGTSLTIQCQVDSQVTMMFWYRQQPGQSLTLIATANQGSEATYESGFVIDKFPISRPNLTFSTLTVSNMSPEDSSIYLCSVILGIGNQPQHFGDGTRLSIL.

J is TRBJ2-1 and V is TRBV7-3, with 16 bases fitting TRBD2. Germline CDR1 reads SGHTA; CDR2 reads FQGTGA. The CDR3 length is 15 residues. Trimming removed 4 bases from V and 12 bases from J; junction bases left unmatched: 6. CDR3 loop: CASSSGLAGGMPQFF. The CDR3 nucleotides are TGTGCCAGCAGCTCGGGACTAGCGGGAGGGATGCCGCAGTTCTTC.

The sample holds a few counts of this clone. The chain is built from TRBV18 and TRBJ2-7; 10 positions agree with TRBD1. In germline, CDR1 is KGHSH, CDR2 LQKENI. J lost 1 base, V lost 3 bases, and 9 bases had no gene match. CDR3 length: 17 residues. The CDR3 region is CASSPRLRTGGSYEQYF. CDR3 in DNA: TGTGCCAGCTCACCCAGACTGAGGACAGGGGGTTCCTACGAGCAGTACTTC.